This is a list of T cell receptor beta chains from one sample in a study of cytomegalovirus exposure and HLA in healthy donors. Assay used: immunoSEQ multiplex PCR; TCRdb lists only in-frame clones, some missing. The sample yields around 150,000 clones, approximately 80% seen once. The sequenced sample consisted of PBMCs. The receptors were gathered from a man aged 25 to 40 in good health and CMV-seronegative. The CDR3 runs from the conserved cysteine through the conserved F or W. D genes are given only for firm matches. Size tells how often a clone was seen (once, few, many) or the class of an expanded clone, and some rows leave it out.

v_call,d_call,clone_size,j_call,cdr3_aa,cdr3_nt
TRBV6-5,TRBD2,-,TRBJ2-7,CASSYGTTYEQYF,TGTGCCAGCAGTTACGGGACTACCTACGAGCAGTACTTC
TRBV5-6,TRBD2,once,TRBJ2-1,CASSLGLAGGYEQFF,TGTGCCAGCAGCTTGGGGCTAGCGGGAGGCTATGAGCAGTTCTTC
TRBV27,TRBD1,-,TRBJ2-7,CASSFGTGGYPQYF,TGTGCCAGCAGTTTCGGGACAGGGGGATACCCGCAGTACTTC
TRBV2,TRBD2,once,TRBJ2-1,CASSTGGRAGEQFF,TGTGCCAGCAGTACGGGCGGGAGGGCCGGTGAGCAGTTCTTC
TRBV6-5,-,-,TRBJ2-1,CASRIRLDSYNEQFF,TGTGCCAGCAGGATTCGACTGGACTCCTACAATGAGCAGTTCTTC
TRBV7-2,TRBD2,-,TRBJ2-7,CASSQGLAGVTEQYF,TGTGCCAGCAGCCAGGGACTAGCGGGAGTAACCGAGCAGTACTTC
TRBV28,TRBD1,-,TRBJ1-2,CASSLRDRAGYTF,TGTGCCAGCAGTCTCCGGGACAGGGCTGGCTACACCTTC
TRBV5-1,-,few,TRBJ1-3,CASSLDRGNTIYF,TGCGCCAGCAGCTTGGACAGGGGAAACACCATATATTTT
TRBV11-2,-,-,TRBJ2-5,CASSLGTNQETQYF,TGTGCCAGCAGCTTAGGGACTAACCAAGAGACCCAGTACTTC
TRBV4-3,TRBD2,-,TRBJ2-1,CASSRGLAGEGYEQFF,TGCGCCAGCAGCCGTGGACTAGCGGGAGAGGGGTATGAGCAGTTCTTC
TRBV13,-,-,TRBJ1-1,CASSLGRGGTEAFF,TGTGCCAGCAGCTTAGGGCGGGGGGGCACTGAAGCTTTCTTT
TRBV11-2,-,-,TRBJ1-3,CASSLGPGQLISGNTIYF,TGTGCCAGCAGCTTAGGGCCAGGACAGCTGATCTCTGGAAACACCATATATTTT
TRBV27,TRBD2,-,TRBJ2-5,CASSFGRGPLETQYF,TGTGCCAGCAGCTTTGGGAGGGGCCCCTTGGAGACCCAGTACTTC
TRBV7-8,TRBD1,-,TRBJ2-7,CASSISRDSYEQYF,TGTGCCAGCAGCATAAGCCGGGACAGCTACGAGCAGTACTTC
TRBV5-4,TRBD1,-,TRBJ1-2,CASSQDRGLYGYTF,TGTGCCAGCAGCCAAGACAGGGGGCTTTATGGCTACACCTTC
TRBV7-9,-,-,TRBJ2-5,CASSLAKDRPSNVEEQYF,TGTGCCAGCAGCTTAGCGAAAGACAGACCATCGAACGTCGAGGAGCAGTACTTC
TRBV5-1,-,-,TRBJ1-4,CASSLRRKPNEKLFF,TGCGCCAGCAGCTTGCGGCGGAAACCTAATGAAAAACTGTTTTTT
TRBV10-2,-,-,TRBJ1-5,CASSEAGTQPQHF,TGCGCCAGCAGTGAAGCTGGTACTCAGCCCCAGCATTTT
TRBV5-1,-,-,TRBJ1-2,CASSPGSNYGYTF,TGCGCCAGCAGCCCCGGTTCGAACTATGGCTACACCTTC
TRBV21-1,-,once,TRBJ2-2,CASKRGLAGNTGELFF,TGTGCCAGCAAGAGGGGACTAGCGGGGAACACCGGGGAGCTGTTTTTT
TRBV5-4,-,-,TRBJ1-1,CASSLGGHTEAFF,TGTGCCAGCAGCTTGGGGGGCCACACTGAAGCTTTCTTT
TRBV27,TRBD1,-,TRBJ1-2,CASSLVGTGGYGYTF,TGTGCCAGCAGTTTAGTAGGGACAGGGGGGTATGGCTACACCTTC
TRBV11-2,TRBD1,-,TRBJ2-4,CASSSTSGGSWNIQYF,TGTGCCAGCAGCTCCACCTCAGGGGGATCTTGGAACATTCAGTACTTC
TRBV6-5,TRBD1,few,TRBJ1-2,CASSFDRGSNYGYTF,TGTGCCAGCAGTTTCGACAGGGGCAGTAACTATGGCTACACCTTC
TRBV10-3,-,-,TRBJ2-7,CASAGTVSYEQYF,TGTGCCTCCGCGGGGACGGTCTCCTACGAGCAGTACTTC
TRBV7-8,-,-,TRBJ2-7,CASSRQMDEQYF,TGTGCCAGCAGCAGACAGATGGACGAGCAGTACTTC
TRBV13,TRBD2,-,TRBJ2-7,CASSLGTSMGEQYF,TGTGCCAGCAGCCTCGGGACTAGTATGGGGGAGCAGTACTTC
TRBV11-2,TRBD2,-,TRBJ2-1,CAGGREYSEQFF,TGTGCTGGAGGGCGGGAGTACAGTGAGCAGTTCTTC
TRBV7-2,TRBD2,-,TRBJ2-7,CASSFVTSGSREQYF,TGTGCCAGCAGCTTCGTTACTAGCGGGAGTCGAGAGCAGTACTTC
TRBV18,-,-,TRBJ1-1,CASSPMNTEAFF,TGTGCCAGCTCACCCATGAACACTGAAGCTTTCTTT
TRBV6-1,TRBD2,-,TRBJ2-7,CASSEAAASGTYEQYF,TGTGCCAGCAGTGAAGCAGCGGCTAGCGGGACCTACGAGCAGTACTTC